These 15 T cell receptor beta chains share one sample of origin, sequenced in a study of cytomegalovirus exposure and HLA in healthy donors. The method was immunoSEQ multiplex PCR; TCRdb's version includes in-frame clones alone and lacks a portion of them. In the table there are roughly 300,000 clones, around 90% of which are singletons. The sequencing sample was made of PBMCs. The receptors derive from a woman aged 30 to 39 in good health and CMV-seropositive.

The chain's CDR3 is CASSLRGPKNTEAFF. For the CDR3, the DNA is TGTGCCAGCAGCCTTCGCGGACCCAAGAACACTGAAGCTTTCTTT. The chain joins TRBV5-6 to TRBJ1-1; D remains ambiguous. The CDR3 has 15 residues. Germline CDR1 and CDR2: SGHDT and YYEEEE. Trimming removed 4 bases from V and 1 base from J, with 14 bases in between. The full variable domain, its missing parts supplied by reference TRBV5-6 and TRBJ1-1, is DAGVTQSPTHLIKTRGQQVTLRCSPKSGHDTVSWYQQALGQGPQFIFQYYEEEERQRGNFPDRFSGHQFPNYSSELNVNALLLGDSALYLCASSLRGPKNTEAFFGQGTRLTVV.

The chain carries TRBV27 and TRBJ2-1, with 7 bases that match TRBD2. Trimming at V came to 4 bases and at J to 10 bases, leaving 16 bases not matched to a gene. Germline V lookup: CDR1 MNHEY, CDR2 SMNVEV (reference sequence). The CDR3 loop spans 16 amino acids. The CDR3 DNA sequence: TGTGCCAGCAGTTCTCGATTTGAGCGGGGCCTCTTGGAGCAGTTCTTC. This codes for CASSSRFERGLLEQFF.

This clone was found a few times. The V and J genes are TRBV2 and TRBJ1-5; D remains ambiguous. Per the germline V gene, CDR1 is SNHLY and CDR2 is FYNNEI. The CDR3 contains 14 residues. Trimming stripped 6 bases from V and 5 bases from J, with 14 bases between. This chain's CDR3 is CASRNVVLDQPQHF. For the CDR3, the DNA is TGTGCCAGCAGGAACGTCGTTTTGGATCAGCCCCAGCATTTT.

The J gene is TRBJ2-3, the V gene TRBV4-1; TRBD2 aligns across 9 bases. V lost 1 base and J lost 6; bases outside the gene matches: 11. CDR1 and CDR2 (germline): MGHRA, YSYEKL. The CDR3 contains 17 residues. The CDR3 nucleotides read TGCGCCAGCAGCCAAGGGGGAGGACTAGCGCGTTCGGATACGCAGTATTTT. It yields the protein CASSQGGGLARSDTQYF.

The chain employs TRBV5-1 and TRBJ1-1, with D possibly being TRBD1 (5 bases). V was pared by 1 base and J by 4 bases, with 11 bases between. Germline CDR1 reads SGHRS; CDR2 reads YFSETQ. CDR3 length: 14 amino acids. The CDR3 nucleotides read TGCGCCAGCAGCTTGTTTGGGGGTGGCACTGAAGCTTTCTTT. Encoded protein: CASSLFGGGTEAFF. The complete variable domain, with remaining parts taken from reference TRBV5-1 and TRBJ1-1, reads KAGVTQTPRYLIKTRGQQVTLSCSPISGHRSVSWYQQTPGQGLQFLFEYFSETQRNKGNFPGRFSGRQFSNSRSEMNVSTLELGDSALYLCASSLFGGGTEAFFGQGTRLTVV.

Notes on this clone: This CDR3 is also generated by other DNA sequences in the sample. This chain joins TRBV30 and TRBJ1-5; tentatively, D is TRBD1 (5 bases). The germline gives CDR1 GTSNPN, CDR2 SVGIG (reference sequence). This CDR3 is built from 13 residues. The V end was cut by 0 bases, the J end by 4 bases, with 7 bases between. CDR3 protein: CAWSVAGNQPQHF. The DNA of the CDR3 is TGTGCCTGGAGTGTAGCAGGGAATCAGCCCCAGCATTTT.

This clone was counted a single time. The V call is TRBV6-5, the J call TRBJ2-7; 7 bases line up with TRBD1. Germline CDR1 reads MNHEY; CDR2 reads SVGAGI. Trimming at V came to 6 bases and at J to 5 bases, leaving 13 bases not matched to a gene. CDR3 length: 15 amino acids. CDR3 in amino acids: CASSGSGGPPHEQYF. The DNA of the CDR3 is TGTGCCAGCAGCGGGTCAGGGGGACCGCCCCACGAGCAGTACTTC.

V is TRBV6-5 and J is TRBJ1-1, with D unclear. This CDR3 has 12 amino acids. V was clipped by 5 bases and J by 5 bases, with 9 bases between them. CDR1 MNHEY and CDR2 SVGAGI come from the germline V gene. In DNA form, the CDR3 reads TGTGCCAGCAGTGTACCTGGGACTGAAGCTTTCTTT. As protein: CASSVPGTEAFF.

V gene TRBV10-3 combines with J gene TRBJ1-1, with a possible D match to TRBD1 (6 bases). Trimming shortened V by 4 bases and J by 6 bases, and 15 bases separated the two germline ends. The CDR3 sequence is 14 residues long. Germline CDR1 and CDR2: ENHRY and SYGVKD. CDR3 sequence (DNA): TGTGCCATCAGTGCATGGACAGATGGGGCTGAAGCTTTCTTT. Protein: CAISAWTDGAEAFF.

V is TRBV6-5 and J is TRBJ2-7; D may be TRBD1 (5 bases). Deletions cut 11 bases from V and 6 bases from J, with 23 bases between. Per germline, CDR1 MNHEY and CDR2 SVGAGI. The length of the CDR3 is 14 residues. The CDR3, as DNA: TGTGCCGTCCGTCCGTTTAACCCAGGGTCCGAGCAGTACTTC. Its translation: CAVRPFNPGSEQYF.

Concerning this clone: The junction departs from the called germline gene at one end, perhaps through a read error. This chain uses TRBV11-2 with TRBJ2-7, with D hard to call. The CDR3 runs 10 residues. The germline gives CDR1 SGHAT, CDR2 FQNNGV. The CDR3 DNA sequence: TGTGCCAGCAGCGCGTACGCGCAGTACTTC. It is translated as CASSAYAQYF.

This chain connects TRBV6-5 to TRBJ2-7, with TRBD1 identical over 7 bases. Germline trimming cut 2 bases from V and 6 bases from J; bases unmatched to any gene: 10. The CDR3 consists of 15 residues. Germline CDR1 is MNHEY and CDR2 is SVGAGI. The CDR3 DNA follows: TGTGCCAGCAGTTACCCCGACAGGGTAGGAGGCGAGCAGTACTTC. This codes for CASSYPDRVGGEQYF.

This sequence joins TRBV27 and TRBJ1-1; D unclear. Germline V gene sequence: CDR1 MNHEY, CDR2 SMNVEV (reference sequence). This CDR3 comprises 13 residues. The ends were cut back, 1 base at V and 6 bases at J, with 9 bases in the middle. CDR3 in amino acids: CASSLLSAAEAFF. For the CDR3, the DNA is TGTGCCAGCAGTTTATTGAGTGCAGCTGAAGCTTTCTTT.

The V gene is TRBV4-3, the J gene TRBJ2-7; D is uncertain. The germline gives CDR1 LGHNA, CDR2 YSLEER. Trimming shortened V by 0 bases and J by 1 base, and 13 bases separated the two germline ends. This CDR3 contains 16 residues. This chain's CDR3 is CASSQEYRIGSYEQYF. The DNA of the CDR3 is TGCGCCAGCAGCCAAGAGTATCGTATCGGTTCCTACGAGCAGTACTTC.

The rearrangement joins TRBV9 to TRBJ1-4; TRBD1 matches at 9 bases. V gave up 0 bases and J gave up 8 bases; unmatched junction bases: 11. Germline V CDR1 and CDR2: SGDLS, YYNGEE. This CDR3 has 17 amino acids. The CDR3 sequence is CASSVAGGTGLGEKLFF. DNA for the CDR3: TGTGCCAGCAGCGTAGCAGGTGGGACAGGGTTGGGCGAAAAACTGTTTTTT.